This TCR beta chain was observed in a study of radiotherapy plus CTLA-4 blockade in lung cancer. Study results and caveats: Early blood T cell clone dynamics, with interferon-beta, were reported to best predict response.

As regards this clone: The antigen is not known.

Only in-frame clones appear in the TCRdb table, and some are missing; sequencing was by immunoSEQ multiplex PCR. The repertoire holds 45,000 or so clones, with around 73% as singletons. The germline V gene encodes CDR1 MDHEN and CDR2 SYDVKM. This CDR3 contains 16 residues. With 4 bases clipped from V and 6 bases from J, the junction kept 10 bases outside the gene matches. The sequencing used peripheral blood, collected from a patient treated with radiotherapy plus ipilimumab. This TCR came from a human donor with non-small cell lung cancer who had a complete response to radiotherapy plus ipilimumab. This sequence joins TRBV28 and TRBJ2-7, with 12 positions matching TRBD1. The CDR3 bases are TGTGCCAGCAGTTCTCCGGGGACAGGGGGCTGGGGCGAGCAGTACTTC. It translates to CASSSPGTGGWGEQYF. The entire variable domain, with the rest obtained from reference TRBV28 and TRBJ2-7, is as follows: DVKVTQSSRYLVKRTGEKVFLECVQDMDHENMFWYRQDPGLGLRLIYFSYDVKMKEKGDIPEGYSVSREKKERFSLILESASTNQTSMYLCASSSPGTGGWGEQYFGPGTRLTVT.